This TCR beta chain was sequenced during a study of T-cell reconstitution after alpha-beta-depleted transplantation in children. Study outcomes and limitations: Reported findings indicate that, about two months after transplant, alpha-beta T cells came from several hundred expanded clones, which were derived from non-depleted graft cells. Some patients' high day-60 TCRbeta diversity was attributed to recipient cells surviving conditioning. The authors attributed T-cell counts and diversity one year after transplant mostly to newly produced T cells.

About this clonotype itself: The antigen is undetermined.

TCRbeta library preparation incorporated unique molecular identifiers. TCRdb redid the calling of the PCR reads with MiXCR, one entry per CDR3 protein. The sample includes more than 500,000 distinct CDR3 sequences, about an eighth of them seen just once. The TCR sequence derives from a female patient aged 2-10 years who had a stem cell transplant for aplastic anemia, so the T cells may come from the graft donor. Sequencing was performed on PBMCs, mostly from graft donor cells, taken 180 days after TCRalphabeta/CD19-depleted stem cell transplant.

The CDR3 here is CASSQGSSGSDEQFF. The CDR3 DNA is TGTGCCAGCAGCCAGGGGTCTAGCGGGAGCGATGAGCAGTTCTTC. The rearrangement joins TRBV7-9 to TRBJ2-1; 10 nucleotides agree with TRBD2. This CDR3 is built from 15 residues. V shed 5 bases, J shed 8 bases, and the junction held 9 bases outside the gene matches. Germline-derived CDR1 and CDR2 are SEHNR and FQNEAQ (reference sequence).